This T cell receptor (beta chain) originates from a study of T cell responses to AZD1222 COVID-19 vaccine. Study conclusions and caveats: Among the donors, most were white British and more were female, and clonal diversity was possibly underestimated. Spike-specific TCR depth and breadth grew after two AZD1222 doses.

CDR1 and CDR2 from the germline V gene are SQVTM and ANQGSEA. The CDR3 extends over 14 amino acids. The V end lost 3 bases, the J end lost 0 bases, and 11 bases lay between the germline ends. As concerns this clone: Its antigen is unknown.

The protocol was immunoSEQ multiplex PCR, while the TCRdb copy is restricted to in-frame clones and leaves out a portion. The sample lists 100,000 to 120,000 clones; 70% to 90% were seen once. The gene calls are TRBV29-1 and TRBJ1-1; D gene unclear. The sequencing used peripheral blood, collected on day 0 of AZD1222 vaccination. This TCR was recovered from an adult in good health. The CDR3 protein is CSVDRGQMNTEAFF. Written as DNA, the CDR3 is TGCAGCGTTGATCGCGGCCAAATGAACACTGAAGCTTTCTTT.